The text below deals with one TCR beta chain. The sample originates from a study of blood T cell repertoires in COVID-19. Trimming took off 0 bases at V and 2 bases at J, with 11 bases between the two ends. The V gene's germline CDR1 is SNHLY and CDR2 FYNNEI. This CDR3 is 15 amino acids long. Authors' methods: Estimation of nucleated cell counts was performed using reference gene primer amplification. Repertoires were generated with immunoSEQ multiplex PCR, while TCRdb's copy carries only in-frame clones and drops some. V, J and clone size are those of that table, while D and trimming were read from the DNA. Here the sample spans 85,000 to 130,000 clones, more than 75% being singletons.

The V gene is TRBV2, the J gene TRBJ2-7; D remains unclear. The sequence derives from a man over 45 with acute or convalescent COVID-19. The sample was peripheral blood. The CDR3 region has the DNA TGTGCCAGCAGTGAAGCGGGTCGGAGAGCCTACGAGCAGTACTTC. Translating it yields CASSEAGRRAYEQYF.